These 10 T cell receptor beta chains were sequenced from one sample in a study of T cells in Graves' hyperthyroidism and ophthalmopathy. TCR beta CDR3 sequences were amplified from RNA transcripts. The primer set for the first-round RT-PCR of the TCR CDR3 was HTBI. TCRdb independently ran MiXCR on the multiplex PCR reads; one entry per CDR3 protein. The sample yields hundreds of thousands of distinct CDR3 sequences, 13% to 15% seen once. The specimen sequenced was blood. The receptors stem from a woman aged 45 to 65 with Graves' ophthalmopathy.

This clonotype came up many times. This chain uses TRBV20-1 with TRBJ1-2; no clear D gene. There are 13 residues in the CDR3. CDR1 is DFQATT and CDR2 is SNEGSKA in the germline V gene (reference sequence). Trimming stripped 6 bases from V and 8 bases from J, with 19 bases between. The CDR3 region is CSAKGEREEGYTF. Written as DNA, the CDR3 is TGCAGTGCCAAGGGTGAACGGGAGGAGGGCTACACCTTC.

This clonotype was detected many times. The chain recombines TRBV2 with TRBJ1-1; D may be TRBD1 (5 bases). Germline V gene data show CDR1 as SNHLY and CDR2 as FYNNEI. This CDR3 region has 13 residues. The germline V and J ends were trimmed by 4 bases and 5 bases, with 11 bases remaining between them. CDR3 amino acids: CASSVRGMTEAFF. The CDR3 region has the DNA TGTGCCAGCAGTGTAAGGGGTATGACTGAAGCTTTCTTT.

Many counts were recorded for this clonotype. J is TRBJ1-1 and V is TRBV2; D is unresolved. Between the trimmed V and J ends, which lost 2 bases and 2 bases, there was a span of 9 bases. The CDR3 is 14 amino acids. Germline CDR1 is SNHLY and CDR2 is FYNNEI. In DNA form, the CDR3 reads TGTGCCAGCAGTGAACTAGCAGCAAACACTGAAGCTTTCTTT. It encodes CASSELAANTEAFF.

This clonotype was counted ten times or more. CDR3 sequence: CASSPKDSKYEQYF. The CDR3 nucleotides read TGTGCCAGCTCACCCAAAGACAGCAAATACGAGCAGTACTTC. The genes are TRBV18 and TRBJ2-7; perhaps TRBD1 as D (5 bases). The CDR3 runs to 14 residues. From germline, CDR1 is KGHSH and CDR2 LQKENI. The ends were cut back, 3 bases at V and 4 bases at J, with 13 bases in the middle.

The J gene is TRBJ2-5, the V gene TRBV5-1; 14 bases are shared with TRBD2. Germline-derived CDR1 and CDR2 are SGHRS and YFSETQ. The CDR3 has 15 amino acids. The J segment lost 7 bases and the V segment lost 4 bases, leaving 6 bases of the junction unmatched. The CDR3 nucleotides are TGCGCCAGCAGCCTGGGACTAGCGGGAGACGGGACCCAGTACTTC. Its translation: CASSLGLAGDGTQYF.

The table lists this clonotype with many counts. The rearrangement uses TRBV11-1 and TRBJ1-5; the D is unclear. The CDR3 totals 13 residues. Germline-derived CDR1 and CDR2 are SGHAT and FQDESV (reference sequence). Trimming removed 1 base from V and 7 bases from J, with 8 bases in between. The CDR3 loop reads CASSLGMGQPQHF. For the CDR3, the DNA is TGTGCCAGCAGCTTAGGTATGGGCCAGCCCCAGCATTTT.

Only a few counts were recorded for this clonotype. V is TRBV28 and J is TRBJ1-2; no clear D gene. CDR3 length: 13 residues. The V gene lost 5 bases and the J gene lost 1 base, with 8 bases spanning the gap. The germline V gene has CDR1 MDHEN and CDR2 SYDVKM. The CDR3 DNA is TGTGCCAGCAGTCCCACTTATAACTATGGCTACACCTTC. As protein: CASSPTYNYGYTF.

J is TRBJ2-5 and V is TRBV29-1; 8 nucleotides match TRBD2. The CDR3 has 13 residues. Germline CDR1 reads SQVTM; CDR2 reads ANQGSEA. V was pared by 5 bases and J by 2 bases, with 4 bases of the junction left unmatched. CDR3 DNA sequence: TGCAGCGTTTTAGCGGGATCTCAAGAGACCCAGTACTTC. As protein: CSVLAGSQETQYF.

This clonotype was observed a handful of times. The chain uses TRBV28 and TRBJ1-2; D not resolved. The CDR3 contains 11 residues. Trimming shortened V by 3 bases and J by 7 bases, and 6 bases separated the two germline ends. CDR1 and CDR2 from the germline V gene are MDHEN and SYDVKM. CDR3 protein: CASSFIFGYTF. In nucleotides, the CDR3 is TGTGCCAGCAGTTTCATTTTTGGCTACACCTTC.

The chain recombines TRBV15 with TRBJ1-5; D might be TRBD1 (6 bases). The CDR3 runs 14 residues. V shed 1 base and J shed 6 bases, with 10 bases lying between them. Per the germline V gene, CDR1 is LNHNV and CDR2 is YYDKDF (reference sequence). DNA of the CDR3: TGTGCCACCAGCAGAGTACAGGGTACTCAGCCCCAGCATTTT. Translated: CATSRVQGTQPQHF.